These 13 T cell receptor beta chains came from one sample sequenced in a study of cytomegalovirus exposure and HLA in healthy donors. Primers: 60 Vbeta forward and 13 Jbeta reverse. Some clones are missing from TCRdb's copy, which holds only in-frame ones; the method was immunoSEQ multiplex PCR. This table holds 120,000 to 150,000 clones, about four fifths found once. Sequenced sample: PBMCs. Receptor source: a woman in her thirties or forties in good health and CMV-seropositive.

This clone was detected once. The rearrangement links TRBV6-1 to TRBJ1-5, with 7 nucleotides matching TRBD1. This CDR3 comprises 15 residues. CDR1 MNHNS and CDR2 SASEGT come from the germline V gene. V lost 6 bases and J lost 6; bases outside the gene matches: 11. The CDR3 sequence: CASSSSTGSAQPQHF. CDR3 nucleotide sequence: TGTGCCAGCAGCTCCTCGACAGGGTCGGCTCAGCCCCAGCATTTT.

The chain has TRBV6-6 and TRBJ1-5; D is uncertain. V dropped 5 bases and J dropped 2 bases, with 10 bases sitting between them. The germline gives CDR1 MNHNY, CDR2 SVGAGI (reference sequence). The CDR3 has 14 residues. DNA for the CDR3: TGTGCCAGCAGTCCCGGGAGGGGCAATCAGCCCCAGCATTTT. Encoded protein: CASSPGRGNQPQHF.

The genes are TRBV2 and TRBJ2-1; unclear D gene. The ends were cut back, 6 bases at V and 0 bases at J, with 15 bases in the middle. The CDR3 sequence is 16 residues long. CDR1 is SNHLY and CDR2 is FYNNEI in the germline V gene. The CDR3 region has the DNA TGTGCCAGCAGGGCCAGGTATCTAAGCTCCTACAATGAGCAGTTCTTC. This encodes CASRARYLSSYNEQFF.

This clone was counted a few times. The chain uses TRBV5-6 and TRBJ1-1, with no clear D. Trimming took 9 bases from V and 1 from J, leaving 10 bases between them. In germline, CDR1 is SGHDT, CDR2 YYEEEE. The length of the CDR3 is 12 residues. CDR3 in amino acids: CATSRANTEAFF. CDR3 nucleotide sequence: TGTGCCACCTCGAGGGCGAACACTGAAGCTTTCTTT.

J is TRBJ2-5 and V is TRBV7-9, with D perhaps matching TRBD1 (5 bases). Trimming cost V 5 bases and J 1 base, with 11 bases left between them. CDR1 SEHNR and CDR2 FQNEAQ come from the germline V gene (reference sequence). This CDR3 is built from 14 residues. DNA of the CDR3: TGTGCCAGCAGCCTCCGACAGACCCAAGAGACCCAGTACTTC. It specifies CASSLRQTQETQYF.

This clone has just a few counts. The chain combines TRBV7-9 with TRBJ1-1, with D unresolved. V shed 2 bases and J shed 2 bases, with 9 bases lying between them. The CDR3 has 14 amino acids. Germline values: CDR1 SEHNR, CDR2 FQNEAQ (reference sequence). This chain's CDR3 is CASSLFEGNTEAFF. CDR3 nucleotide sequence: TGTGCCAGCAGCTTATTTGAGGGCAACACTGAAGCTTTCTTT.

This chain connects TRBV18 to TRBJ1-2, with a tentative D call TRBD1 (5 bases). V was cut by 5 bases and J by 0 bases, with 13 bases left in between. The CDR3 totals 15 residues. CDR1 is KGHSH, CDR2 LQKENI, per germline. Written as DNA, the CDR3 is TGTGCCAGCTCAGAAGACAGCTTCTCTAACTATGGCTACACCTTC. Protein sequence: CASSEDSFSNYGYTF.

The chain links TRBV5-6 to TRBJ1-3; 9 positions match TRBD1. J lost 6 bases, V lost 4 bases, and 5 bases had no gene match. The CDR3 contains 14 residues. Looked up from germline, CDR1 is SGHDT and CDR2 is YYEEEE. The CDR3 DNA sequence: TGTGCCAGCAGCCCGGACAGGGGTGTAAACACCATATATTTT. Its protein product is CASSPDRGVNTIYF.

The chain has TRBV7-9 and TRBJ2-1; 11 bases line up with TRBD2. The CDR3 runs to 15 residues. The germline V gene encodes CDR1 SEHNR and CDR2 FQNEAQ (reference sequence). The V and J ends lost 5 bases and 5 bases, in that order; junction bases with no gene match: 5. For the CDR3, the DNA is TGTGCCAGCAGCCCTAGACTAGCGGGGCACAATGAGCAGTTCTTC. The encoded protein is CASSPRLAGHNEQFF.

J is TRBJ1-5 and V is TRBV28; D unclear. Germline V gene sequence: CDR1 MDHEN, CDR2 SYDVKM. The CDR3 totals 16 residues. V lost 2 bases and J 1 base, leaving 12 bases between the germline ends. The CDR3: CASSLPRSRSNQPQHF. The CDR3 DNA reads as TGTGCCAGCAGTTTACCTCGGTCCCGGAGCAATCAGCCCCAGCATTTT.

A note on this clone: This specimen includes other DNA sequences encoding the same CDR3. This chain uses TRBV7-9 with TRBJ2-5, with D unclear. This CDR3 has 13 amino acids. In germline, CDR1 is SEHNR, CDR2 FQNEAQ (reference sequence). V shed 1 base and J shed 4 bases, with 7 bases lying between them. The CDR3 loop reads CASSLVSGETQYF. The CDR3 DNA follows: TGTGCCAGCAGCTTAGTGTCGGGAGAGACCCAGTACTTC.

The J gene is TRBJ1-5, the V gene TRBV28, with 11 bases that match TRBD1. Germline V gene data show CDR1 as MDHEN and CDR2 as SYDVKM. V trimming: 7 bases; J trimming: 5 bases; junction bases outside the gene matches: 7. The CDR3 has 15 amino acids. CDR3 nucleotides: TGTGCCAGCACTCAAGGGGGACAGGGGGATCAGCCCCAGCATTTT. Translating it yields CASTQGGQGDQPQHF.

This clone appeared a few times. The J gene is TRBJ1-2, the V gene TRBV5-1; D possibly corresponds to TRBD1 (5 bases). Trimming pared 3 bases from V and 0 bases from J, leaving 12 bases between. The CDR3 is 15 residues long. The germline gives CDR1 SGHRS, CDR2 YFSETQ. This chain's CDR3 is CASSSGGVANYGYTF. The CDR3 DNA follows: TGCGCCAGCAGCTCGGGGGGGGTAGCTAACTATGGCTACACCTTC.